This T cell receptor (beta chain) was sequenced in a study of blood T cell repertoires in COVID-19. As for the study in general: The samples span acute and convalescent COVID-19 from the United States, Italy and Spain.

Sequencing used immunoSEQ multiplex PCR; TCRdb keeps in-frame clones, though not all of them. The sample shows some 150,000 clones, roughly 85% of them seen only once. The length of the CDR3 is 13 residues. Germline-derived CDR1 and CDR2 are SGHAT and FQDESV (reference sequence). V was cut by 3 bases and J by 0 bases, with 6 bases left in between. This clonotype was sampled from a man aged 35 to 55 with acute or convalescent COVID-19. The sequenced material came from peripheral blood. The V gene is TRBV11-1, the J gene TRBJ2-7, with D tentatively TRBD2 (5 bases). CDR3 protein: CASSFGISYEQYF. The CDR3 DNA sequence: TGTGCCAGCAGCTTCGGGATCTCCTACGAGCAGTACTTC.